The entry that follows covers one TCR beta chain sequence. The antigen is unknown. Using immunoSEQ multiplex PCR, the repertoire was profiled, and TCRdb retains in-frame clones only, with some absent. The data contain around 250,000 clones, 90% of them seen just once; the ten biggest clones take up more than 0.35%. This entry belongs to a study of cytomegalovirus exposure and HLA in healthy donors. Points from the study as a whole: The classifier, whose performance was assessed in both the original and validation cohorts, reportedly diagnosed cytomegalovirus status with high specificity and sensitivity.

Germline loops: CDR1 ENHRY, CDR2 SYGVKD. V lost 5 bases to trimming and J lost 1 base, with 11 bases between them. This CDR3 contains 14 residues. Separate from the roughly 670-subject first cohort, the approximately 130-subject validation cohort was the one that the donors belonged to. The V and J genes are TRBV10-3 and TRBJ1-1; no reliable D call. Sequences were obtained from PBMCs. The clonotype originates from a woman aged 18-29 years in good health and CMV-seronegative. CDR3: CAISQQPTNTEAFF. The CDR3 coding sequence is TGTGCCATCAGTCAACAGCCGACGAACACTGAAGCTTTCTTT.